This T cell receptor beta chain emerged from a study of neurological immune-mediated disorders (dated by TCRdb to the late 2010s). In terms of the full investigation: Among the approximately 34 multiple sclerosis patients, relapsing-remitting MS accounted for some 30 and secondary progressive MS accounted for 3. Using UMI-based sequencing, the study compared peripheral blood TCR-beta repertoires from patients with HTLV-I-associated myelopathy (HAM/TSP), patients with multiple sclerosis, and healthy controls. The cohort included about 70 subjects: roughly 15 with HAM/TSP, approximately 34 with multiple sclerosis, and 20 or so healthy controls. Alongside PBMC samples, the set of around 99 TCR-beta libraries contained longitudinal samples, technical triplicates, and paired CD4+ and CD8+ T-cell subsets that had been sorted. The study at large found these results: TCR clonal expansion was greatest in HAM/TSP patients and smallest in MS patients, who ranked below even healthy controls. In a phylogenetic analysis, the repertoires of 18 out of 34 MS patients fell into a single cluster of related CDR3 sequences, pointing to a possible signature at the repertoire level. Across subjects, expanded clones never shared an identical CDR3 amino acid sequence, which suggests that the TCR-beta repertoires in every group were private. The MS cluster showed no association with clinical or MRI features, and the authors stated that larger cohorts are needed.

This clonotype was counted ten times or more. Its specific antigen is unknown. No qualities accompany the bases; no much larger clone lies one base away. At the junction V is shortened by 5 bases and J by 5 bases; bases outside the gene matches: 12. Measured from the cysteine to the phenylalanine, the CDR3 is 16 residues long. The sequence is cut down to CDR3 DNA, 48 bases in frame from base 1. The germline V gene (reference sequence) provides CDR1 SEHNR and CDR2 FQNEAQ. cDNA was synthesized by template-switch 5'RACE using a primer carrying a 10-nucleotide random unique molecular identifier by which each TCR transcript was tagged. Every sequencing run covered 15-18 subjects and yielded more than 180 million TCR-beta sequences. The RNeasy kit was used for extraction of total RNA. The KAPA Real-time Library Amplification kit was used to amplify TCR-beta VDJ regions with primers for the TCR constant region and the 5'RACE anchor. Sample indexes and Illumina adaptors were added in a first PCR, after which library yield was increased in a second PCR. The roughly 650 bp TCR product was size-selected on a 2% E-gel SizeSelection system after Ampure bead purification. Before pooling, library quality was checked on a Bioanalyzer, concentration was measured with Qubit, and libraries were quantified with the Kapa Library Quantification kit. An Illumina HiSeq 2500 sequenced the libraries paired-end 2 x 150 bp. To increase sequence diversity, roughly 24-31% phiX was spiked into each library pool. The source study handled its data this way. The quality-filtered reads were processed with the UMI-based MiGEC pipeline, whose error correction step removed more than 75% of the raw TCR sequences. IMGT germline references were used for aligning VDJ genes, and each clonotype was defined as a unique CDR3 amino acid sequence together with its V-J genes. Clonal expansion, Shannon diversity, and CDR3 relatedness (CalcPairwiseDistances, ClusterSamples) were evaluated with VDJtools, and phylogenetic trees were built with CLCbio workbench. Using coefficient-of-variation modelling across technical triplicates, the study counted a clone as expanded if it had at least 8 unique UMIs. Using fastp trimming at Q25 and MiXCR clonotype assembly, TCRdb reanalyzed the public sequencing data and kept in-frame beta chains. Every distinct CDR3 protein forms one entry, paired with its most common genes and DNA. TCRdb, rather than the study authors, made the V and J calls. Across this sample there are roughly 62,000 distinct CDR3 sequences, with roughly 4.8% seen only once. The ten biggest clones cover roughly 3.2% of the sample.

Libraries from unsorted PBMCs were made from 2 million PBMCs kept in RNAlater at -80 degrees C until RNA extraction. The multiple sclerosis patients were enrolled in a US clinical protocol that used magnetic resonance imaging to evaluate disease progression. Peripheral blood underwent Ficoll-Hypaque density gradient centrifugation to isolate PBMCs, which were then cryopreserved in liquid nitrogen. Sequenced: PBMCs. This receptor was taken from a woman between 50 and 59 years old with multiple sclerosis. The chain couples TRBV7-9 to TRBJ1-5, with 7 bases matching TRBD1. The CDR3 in this case is CASSPGGTAGDQPQHF. The sequenced DNA is TGTGCCAGCAGCCCAGGGGGGACAGCTGGAGATCAGCCCCAGCATTTT. The reference TRBV7-9 and TRBJ1-5 proteins fill in what lies around the CDR3, so the full variable domain reads DTGVSQNPRHKITKRGQNVTFRCDPISEHNRLYWYRQTLGQGPEFLTYFQNEAQLEKSRLLSDRFSAERPKGSFSTLEIQRTEQGDSAMYLCASSPGGTAGDQPQHFGDGTRLSIL.